The 13 T cell receptor beta chains listed next were all sequenced from one sample in a study of OX40 agonist ivuxolimab in advanced cancers. Clones were read by immunoSEQ multiplex PCR, and TCRdb kept only the in-frame ones, dropping some. This sample has roughly 54,000 clones, with 80% to 90% found just once. The sequencing used CD4+ or CD8+ T cells sorted from blood, collected in a trial of the OX40 agonist ivuxolimab. These TCRs come from an adult with an advanced solid tumor such as melanoma, head and neck, liver or kidney cancer.

V gene TRBV7-6 combines with J gene TRBJ2-7, with unresolved D. This CDR3 spans 15 amino acids. The V and J ends lost 5 bases and 3 bases respectively, with 17 bases between them. The V gene's germline CDR1 is SGHVS and CDR2 FNYEAQ. The chain's CDR3 is CASSKEIGIGYEQYF. In nucleotides, the CDR3 is TGTGCCAGCAGCAAAGAGATAGGGATTGGCTACGAGCAGTACTTC.

This clone has just one count. The V call is TRBV19, the J call TRBJ2-5, with 7 positions matching TRBD2. CDR1 is LNHDA, CDR2 SQIVND, per germline (reference sequence). V was pared by 4 bases and J by 6 bases, with 8 bases of the junction left unmatched. This CDR3 region has 14 residues. For the CDR3, the DNA is TGTGCCAGTAGTACGTCCGGGGGGATGAAGACCCAGTACTTC. This encodes CASSTSGGMKTQYF.

The chain has TRBV5-4 and TRBJ2-7; 9 bases match TRBD1. CDR1 and CDR2 (germline): SGHNT, YYREEE (reference sequence). CDR3 length: 14 amino acids. After removal of 0 bases from V and 4 bases from J, the junction contained 2 bases not matched to a gene. In DNA, the CDR3 is TGTGCCAGCAGCTTGGTGGGACAGGGATACGAGCAGTACTTC. Translated: CASSLVGQGYEQYF.

The rearrangement joins TRBV30 to TRBJ1-5; no clear D. Germline CDR1 and CDR2: GTSNPN and SVGIG (reference sequence). Trimming stripped 0 bases from V and 4 bases from J, with 19 bases between. The CDR3 consists of 17 residues. The CDR3 DNA reads TGTGCCTGGAGTGTACCAGATTTACTGGTTCCTAATCAGCCCCAGCATTTT. This translates into CAWSVPDLLVPNQPQHF.

J is TRBJ1-1 and V is TRBV10-3; D is possibly TRBD1 (6 bases). Germline CDR1 is ENHRY and CDR2 is SYGVKD. This CDR3 is built from 15 residues. V was cut by 0 bases and J by 6 bases, with 14 bases left in between. The CDR3 loop reads CAISESSQGKAEAFF. The CDR3 DNA is TGTGCCATCAGTGAGTCGAGTCAGGGGAAAGCTGAAGCTTTCTTT.

This chain links TRBV5-4 with TRBJ2-7; 8 bases are a match to TRBD1. Germline CDR1 is SGHNT and CDR2 is YYREEE (reference sequence). This CDR3 has 13 amino acids. Trimming removed 0 bases from V and 5 bases from J; junction bases left unmatched: 1. DNA for the CDR3: TGTGCCAGCAGCTTGGACAGGGGGAACGAGCAGTACTTC. It codes for CASSLDRGNEQYF.

The V gene is TRBV27, the J gene TRBJ1-3, with D unclear. Germline values: CDR1 MNHEY, CDR2 SMNVEV (reference sequence). V shed 5 bases and J shed 1 base, with 12 bases lying between them. The CDR3 has 15 residues. CDR3 sequence: CASSPLPLSGNTIYF. The CDR3 DNA reads as TGTGCCAGCAGTCCCTTACCCCTTTCTGGAAACACCATATATTTT.

V gene TRBV6-5 combines with J gene TRBJ2-2; 10 bases match TRBD1. V trimming: 5 bases; J trimming: 4 bases; junction bases outside the gene matches: 4. In germline, CDR1 is MNHEY, CDR2 SVGAGI. The CDR3 loop spans 15 amino acids. The CDR3 here is CASSRQGAFTGELFF. CDR3 sequence (DNA): TGTGCCAGCAGTAGACAGGGGGCCTTCACCGGGGAGCTGTTTTTT.

V is TRBV28 and J is TRBJ1-6; no reliable D call. V lost 1 base and J 7 bases, leaving 11 bases between the germline ends. The germline V gene has CDR1 MDHEN and CDR2 SYDVKM. The CDR3 loop spans 15 amino acids. Written as DNA, the CDR3 is TGTGCCAGCAGTTTATATTGGAACCCAAATTCACCCCTCCACTTT. Its translation is CASSLYWNPNSPLHF.

This clone is a singleton in its sample. The rearrangement joins TRBV18 to TRBJ2-5; D unclear. Germline V gene data show CDR1 as KGHSH and CDR2 as LQKENI. V was shortened by 3 bases and J by 1 base, with 9 bases between the two germline ends. The CDR3 extends over 14 amino acids. CDR3 nucleotide sequence: TGTGCCAGCTCACCTCGCCGGGCCCAAGAGACCCAGTACTTC. As protein: CASSPRRAQETQYF.

This clone has only a few counts. The chain employs TRBV5-1 and TRBJ2-4; 10 nucleotides align to TRBD1. The CDR3 is 14 amino acids. Germline lookup yields CDR1 SGHRS and CDR2 YFSETQ. V gave up 7 bases and J gave up 9 bases; unmatched junction bases: 10. The CDR3 nucleotides are TGCGCCAGCGGCCCGGGACAGGGGATTGGCATTCAGTACTTC. Encoded protein: CASGPGQGIGIQYF.

The J gene is TRBJ1-5, the V gene TRBV2; 8 bases align to TRBD1. Germline lookup yields CDR1 SNHLY and CDR2 FYNNEI. This CDR3 is built from 16 residues. Losses at the gene ends were 4 bases for V and 3 bases for J; bases not matched to a gene: 8. Written as DNA, the CDR3 is TGTGCCAGCAGTGGGCCTTCGACAGGGGTCAATCAGCCCCAGCATTTT. The encoded protein is CASSGPSTGVNQPQHF.

The genes are TRBV27 and TRBJ2-3, with TRBD2 matching 8 bases. The CDR3 has 14 residues. Germline loops: CDR1 MNHEY, CDR2 SMNVEV (reference sequence). Trimming at V came to 11 bases and at J to 2 bases, leaving 9 bases not matched to a gene. CDR3 nucleotide sequence: TGTGCCTGGGGTAGCGGGATAAACACAGATACGCAGTATTTT. This translates into CAWGSGINTDTQYF.